This entry lists 18 T cell receptor beta chains sequenced from one sample in a study of blood T cell repertoires in COVID-19. Sequenced by immunoSEQ multiplex PCR; TCRdb stores in-frame clones only, minus some. The sample lists around 70,000 clones, 88% seen once, with 1.5% to 2.5% in the top ten. Material: peripheral blood. The receptors here all came from a woman older than 75 with active or convalescent COVID-19.

The gene calls are TRBV5-8 and TRBJ2-3; weak D call: TRBD1 (5 bases). This CDR3 contains 14 residues. V was shortened by 1 base and J by 4 bases, with 10 bases between the two germline ends. Germline V gene lookup returns CDR1 SGHTS and CDR2 YDEGEE. The CDR3 reads CASSLRQGADTQYF. The CDR3 region has the DNA TGTGCCAGCAGCTTGAGGCAGGGCGCAGATACGCAGTATTTT.

The chain recombines TRBV11-2 with TRBJ1-5; no firm D call. V was trimmed by 4 bases and J by 0 bases, leaving 4 bases between them. The CDR3 is 13 residues long. Germline values: CDR1 SGHAT, CDR2 FQNNGV. The CDR3 region is CASSSYSNQPQHF. CDR3 in DNA: TGTGCCAGCAGCTCGTATAGCAATCAGCCCCAGCATTTT.

The chain couples TRBV7-2 to TRBJ2-7; tentative D call: TRBD1 (5 bases). Trimming took 2 bases from V and 1 from J, leaving 9 bases between them. CDR3 length: 14 amino acids. Looked up from germline, CDR1 is SGHTA and CDR2 is FQGNSA. The CDR3 DNA is TGTGCCAGCAGCTTAATGGGGCAGTCCTACGAGCAGTACTTC. It specifies CASSLMGQSYEQYF.

The chain is built from TRBV6-5 and TRBJ1-5; D not certain. The V and J ends lost 6 bases and 4 bases respectively, with 16 bases between them. The CDR3 length is 15 residues. Germline values: CDR1 MNHEY, CDR2 SVGAGI. In DNA, the CDR3 is TGTGCCAGCAGGCCAAGAACTGGTACTAATCAGCCCCAGCATTTT. This sequence encodes CASRPRTGTNQPQHF.

J is TRBJ1-1 and V is TRBV7-2; the D is unclear. Trimming took 2 bases from V and 3 from J, leaving 4 bases between them. This CDR3 has 12 amino acids. Germline values: CDR1 SGHTA, CDR2 FQGNSA. For the CDR3, the DNA is TGTGCCAGCAGCTTATCGGACACTGAAGCTTTCTTT. Its translation is CASSLSDTEAFF. Filled out from reference TRBV7-2 and TRBJ1-1, the complete variable domain reads GAGVSQSPSNKVTEKGKDVELRCDPISGHTALYWYRQSLGQGLEFLIYFQGNSAPDKSGLPSDRFSAERTGGSVSTLTIQRTQQEDSAVYLCASSLSDTEAFFGQGTRLTVV.

CDR3: CASSQGGTRTYEQYF. DNA for the CDR3: TGTGCCAGCAGCCAAGGGGGGACACGTACCTACGAGCAGTACTTC. The V and J genes are TRBV3-1 (or the pseudogene TRBV3-2) and TRBJ2-7; the D gene is possibly TRBD1 (6 bases). Between the trimmed V and J ends, which lost 1 base and 2 bases, there was a span of 12 bases. CDR3 size: 15 residues. Germline assignment: CDR1 LGHDT and CDR2 YNNKEL (reference sequence).

V usage is TRBV18 and J usage is TRBJ2-6; D gene ambiguous. Germline V gene lookup returns CDR1 KGHSH and CDR2 LQKENI. V was pared by 1 base and J by 0 bases, with 4 bases between. The CDR3 sequence is 15 residues long. CDR3 bases: TGTGCCAGCTCACCACGGCCCTCTGGGGCCAACGTCCTGACTTTC. It codes for CASSPRPSGANVLTF.

The chain combines TRBV6-6 with TRBJ2-1; tentative D call: TRBD2 (5 bases). CDR3 size: 16 residues. Germline values: CDR1 MNHNY, CDR2 SVGAGI (reference sequence). V was cut by 2 bases and J by 1 base, with 12 bases left in between. The CDR3 nucleotides are TGTGCCAGCAGTTACCCCCCGGGGTCGTCCTACAATGAGCAGTTCTTC. This encodes CASSYPPGSSYNEQFF.

J is TRBJ1-2 and V is TRBV11-2, with D tentatively TRBD1 (6 bases). The CDR3 totals 16 residues. Germline CDR1 and CDR2: SGHAT and FQNNGV. V lost 5 bases to trimming and J lost 4 bases, with 20 bases between them. CDR3 protein: CASSLRRDTWLYGYTF. In DNA form, the CDR3 reads TGTGCCAGCAGCCTACGCCGGGACACCTGGCTCTATGGCTACACCTTC. Filled out from reference TRBV11-2 and TRBJ1-2, the complete variable domain reads EAGVAQSPRYKIIEKRQSVAFWCNPISGHATLYWYQQILGQGPKLLIQFQNNGVVDDSQLPKDRFSAERLKGVDSTLKIQPAKLEDSAVYLCASSLRRDTWLYGYTFGSGTRLTVV.

The chain is built from TRBV5-4 and TRBJ1-2; D is perhaps TRBD1 (5 bases). CDR1 SGHNT and CDR2 YYREEE come from the germline V gene (reference sequence). The CDR3 has 14 amino acids. V lost 4 bases and J lost 4, with 14 bases in between. CDR3 sequence reads: CASSSGTTLYGYTF. Written as DNA, the CDR3 is TGTGCCAGCAGCAGCGGGACCACGCTCTATGGCTACACCTTC.

The chain has TRBV29-1 and TRBJ1-1; D is perhaps TRBD1 (6 bases). Germline V gene sequence: CDR1 SQVTM, CDR2 ANQGSEA. CDR3 length equals 14 residues. V was pared by 6 bases and J by 8 bases, with 22 bases between. The CDR3 DNA follows: TGCAGCGTAACCCCGTTCGGGGGGCGCGGGGAAGCTTTCTTT. This translates into CSVTPFGGRGEAFF.

J is TRBJ1-4 and V is TRBV19, with 8 bases aligning to TRBD1. Germline values: CDR1 LNHDA, CDR2 SQIVND (reference sequence). V lost 6 bases, J lost 6 bases, and 6 bases stayed unmatched. The CDR3 runs 14 residues. CDR3 region: CASRGDRSYEKLFF. CDR3 DNA: TGTGCCAGTAGGGGGGACAGGTCTTATGAAAAACTGTTTTTT.

This chain connects TRBV29-1 to TRBJ2-2, with 7 bases matching TRBD2. The CDR3 is 16 amino acids. The trim removed 1 base at V and 3 bases at J, leaving 8 bases unmatched. Germline CDR1 SQVTM, CDR2 ANQGSEA. The CDR3 here is CSVEGASGIDTGELFF. The CDR3 nucleotides are TGCAGCGTTGAAGGTGCCAGCGGGATTGACACCGGGGAGCTGTTTTTT.

For this clone: Other nucleotide sequences in the sample specify the same CDR3. The chain links TRBV3-1 (or the pseudogene TRBV3-2) to TRBJ2-1; 7 nucleotides line up with TRBD2. Trimming cost V 0 bases and J 4 bases; bases outside gene matches: 3. Germline-derived CDR1 and CDR2 are LGHDT and YNNKEL (reference sequence). The CDR3 spans 15 residues. Here the CDR3 reads CASSQDSGRYNEQFF. In nucleotides, the CDR3 is TGTGCCAGCAGCCAAGATAGCGGGCGTTACAATGAGCAGTTCTTC.

The genes are TRBV5-4 and TRBJ2-5, with TRBD1 matching over 9 bases. This CDR3 spans 13 amino acids. V shed 4 bases and J 4 bases; nucleotides not matched to a gene: 2. Germline V gene sequence: CDR1 SGHNT, CDR2 YYREEE (reference sequence). CDR3 loop: CASSTTGGETQYF. The CDR3 DNA follows: TGTGCCAGCAGCACGACAGGGGGAGAGACCCAGTACTTC.

The chain couples TRBV2 to TRBJ1-2; D may be TRBD1 (5 bases). Germline CDR1 reads SNHLY; CDR2 reads FYNNEI. The CDR3 contains 12 residues. The V end was cut by 9 bases, the J end by 4 bases, with 12 bases between. The CDR3 region is CASLGAVYGYTF. In DNA, the CDR3 is TGTGCCAGTTTAGGGGCGGTCTATGGCTACACCTTC.

This clone was recorded only once. The chain is built from TRBV6-6 and TRBJ1-1, with TRBD1 identical over 10 bases. Looked up from germline, CDR1 is MNHNY and CDR2 is SVGAGI (reference sequence). The CDR3 is made up of 16 amino acids. V lost 4 bases, J lost 4 bases, and 9 bases stayed unmatched. In nucleotides, the CDR3 is TGTGCCAGCAGTTCCCTACCGGGACAGGGGTCCACTGAAGCTTTCTTT. Protein sequence: CASSSLPGQGSTEAFF.

This clone was seen a few times. This chain links TRBV6-2 or TRBV6-3 with TRBJ2-7, with 8 bases fitting TRBD1. The junction had 9 bases not matched to a gene; V was cut back by 2 bases and J by 3 bases. CDR3 length equals 16 residues. The V gene's germline CDR1 is MNHEY and CDR2 SVGEGT. Here the CDR3 DNA reads TGTGCCAGCAGTTACGGCTCCCGGACAGGGTACTACGAGCAGTACTTC. This codes for CASSYGSRTGYYEQYF.